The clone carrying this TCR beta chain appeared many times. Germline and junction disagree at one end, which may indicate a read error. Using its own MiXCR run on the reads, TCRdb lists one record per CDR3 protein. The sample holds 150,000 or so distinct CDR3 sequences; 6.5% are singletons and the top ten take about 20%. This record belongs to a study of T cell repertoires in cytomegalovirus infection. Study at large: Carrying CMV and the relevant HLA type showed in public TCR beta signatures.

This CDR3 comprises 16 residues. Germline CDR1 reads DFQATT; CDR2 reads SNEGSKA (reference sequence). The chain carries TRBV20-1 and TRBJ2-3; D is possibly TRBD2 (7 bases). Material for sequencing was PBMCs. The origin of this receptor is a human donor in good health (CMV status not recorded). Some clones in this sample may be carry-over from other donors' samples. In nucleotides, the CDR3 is TGCAGTGCTGGAGAGCGACGGGGGGCAAACACAGATACGCAGTATTTT. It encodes CSAGERRGANTDTQYF.